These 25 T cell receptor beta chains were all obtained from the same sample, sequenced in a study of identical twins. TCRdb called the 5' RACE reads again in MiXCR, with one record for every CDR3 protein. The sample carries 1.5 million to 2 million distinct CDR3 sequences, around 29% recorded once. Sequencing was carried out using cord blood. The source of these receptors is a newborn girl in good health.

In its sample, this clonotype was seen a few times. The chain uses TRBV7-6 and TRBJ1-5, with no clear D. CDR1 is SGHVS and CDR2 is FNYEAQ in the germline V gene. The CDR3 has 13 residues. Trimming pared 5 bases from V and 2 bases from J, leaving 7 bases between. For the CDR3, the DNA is TGTGCCAGCAGCAGAATGGGCAATCAGCCCCAGCATTTT. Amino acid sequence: CASSRMGNQPQHF.

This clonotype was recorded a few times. In DNA, the CDR3 is TGCGCCAGCAGCCAAAGGCAGGGGAGGGAAAAACTGTTTTTT. Translation gives CASSQRQGREKLFF. This sequence joins TRBV4-1 and TRBJ1-4; possibly TRBD1 for D (6 bases). Germline lookup yields CDR1 MGHRA and CDR2 YSYEKL. The V end lost 2 bases, the J end lost 8 bases, and 12 bases lay between the germline ends. The CDR3 is made up of 14 amino acids.

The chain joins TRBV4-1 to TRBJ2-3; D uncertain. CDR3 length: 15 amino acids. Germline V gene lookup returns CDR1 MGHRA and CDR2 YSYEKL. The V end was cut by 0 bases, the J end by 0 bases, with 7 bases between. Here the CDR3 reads CASSQDLQSTDTQYF. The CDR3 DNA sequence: TGCGCCAGCAGCCAAGATCTACAGAGCACAGATACGCAGTATTTT.

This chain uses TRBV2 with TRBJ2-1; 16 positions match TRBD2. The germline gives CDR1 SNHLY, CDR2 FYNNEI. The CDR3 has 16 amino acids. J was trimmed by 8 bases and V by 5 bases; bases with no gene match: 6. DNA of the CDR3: TGTGCCAGCAGTCCCGGGACTAGCGGGGGGGCCGATGAGCAGTTCTTC. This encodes CASSPGTSGGADEQFF. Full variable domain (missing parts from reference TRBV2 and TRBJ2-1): EPEVTQTPSHQVTQMGQEVILRCVPISNHLYFYWYRQILGQKVEFLVSFYNNEISEKSEIFDDQFSVERPDGSNFTLKIRSTKLEDSAMYFCASSPGTSGGADEQFFGPGTRLTVL.

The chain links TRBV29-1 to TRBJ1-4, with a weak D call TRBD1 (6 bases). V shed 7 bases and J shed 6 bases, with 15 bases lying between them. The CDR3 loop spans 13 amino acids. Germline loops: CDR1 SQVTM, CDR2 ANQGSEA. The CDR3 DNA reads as TGCAGCGGTCTATGGGGGGCCGATGAAAAACTGTTTTTT. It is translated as CSGLWGADEKLFF.

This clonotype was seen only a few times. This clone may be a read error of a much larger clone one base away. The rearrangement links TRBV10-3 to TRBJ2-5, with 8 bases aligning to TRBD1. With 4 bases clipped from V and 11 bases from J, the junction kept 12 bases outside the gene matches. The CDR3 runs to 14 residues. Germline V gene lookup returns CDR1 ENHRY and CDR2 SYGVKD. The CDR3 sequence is CAISAGGPSGEQYF. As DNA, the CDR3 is TGTGCCATCAGTGCAGGGGGCCCATCAGGGGAGCAGTACTTC.

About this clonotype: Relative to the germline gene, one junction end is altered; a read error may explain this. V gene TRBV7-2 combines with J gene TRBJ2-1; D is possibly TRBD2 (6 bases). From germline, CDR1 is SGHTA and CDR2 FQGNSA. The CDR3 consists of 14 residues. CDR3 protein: CASSLAIFYNEQFF. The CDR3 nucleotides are TGTGCCAGCAGCCTAGCGATATTCTACAATGAGCAGTTCTTC.

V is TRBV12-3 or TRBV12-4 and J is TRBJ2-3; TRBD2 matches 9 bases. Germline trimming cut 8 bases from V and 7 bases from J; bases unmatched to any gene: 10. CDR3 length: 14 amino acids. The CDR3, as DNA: TGTGCCAGCTCGACACTAGCGGGCGAATATACGCAGTATTTT. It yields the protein CASSTLAGEYTQYF.

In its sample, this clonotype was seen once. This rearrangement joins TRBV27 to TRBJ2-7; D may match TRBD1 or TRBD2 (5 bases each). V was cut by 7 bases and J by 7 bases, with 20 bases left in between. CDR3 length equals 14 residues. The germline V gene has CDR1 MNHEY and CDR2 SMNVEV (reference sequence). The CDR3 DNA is TGTGCCAGCACCGACCACCTGAGGGGTTTGGAGCAGTACTTC. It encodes CASTDHLRGLEQYF.

In nucleotides, the CDR3 is TGTGCCAGCAGTTTTATGGATGAGCAGTTCTTC. It yields the protein CASSFMDEQFF. The chain employs TRBV28 and TRBJ2-1, with D unclear. This CDR3 is 11 amino acids long. The ends were cut back, 3 bases at V and 8 bases at J, with 5 bases in the middle. Germline V gene data show CDR1 as MDHEN and CDR2 as SYDVKM.

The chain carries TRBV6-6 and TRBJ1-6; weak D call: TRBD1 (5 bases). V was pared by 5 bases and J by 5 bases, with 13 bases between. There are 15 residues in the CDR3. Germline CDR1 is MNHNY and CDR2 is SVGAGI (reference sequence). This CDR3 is CASSPSGRNNSPLHF. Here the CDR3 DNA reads TGTGCCAGCAGTCCCTCGGGGCGTAATAATTCACCCCTCCACTTT.

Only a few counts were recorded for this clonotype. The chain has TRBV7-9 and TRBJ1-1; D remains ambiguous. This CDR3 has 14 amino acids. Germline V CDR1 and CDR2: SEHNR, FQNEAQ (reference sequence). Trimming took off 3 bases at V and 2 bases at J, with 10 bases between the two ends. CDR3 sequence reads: CASSFPHRNTEAFF. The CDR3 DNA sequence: TGTGCCAGCAGCTTCCCCCACAGAAACACTGAAGCTTTCTTT.

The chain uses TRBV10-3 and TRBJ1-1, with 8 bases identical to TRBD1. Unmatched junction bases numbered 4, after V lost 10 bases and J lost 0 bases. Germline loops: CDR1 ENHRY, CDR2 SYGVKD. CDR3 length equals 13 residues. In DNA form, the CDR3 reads TGTGCCACCAGGGACAGGTTGAACACTGAAGCTTTCTTT. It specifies CATRDRLNTEAFF.

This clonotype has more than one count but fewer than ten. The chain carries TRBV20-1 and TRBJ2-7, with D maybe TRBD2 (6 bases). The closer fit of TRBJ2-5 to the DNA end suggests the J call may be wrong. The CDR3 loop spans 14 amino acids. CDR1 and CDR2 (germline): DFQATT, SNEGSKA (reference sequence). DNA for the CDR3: TGCAGTGCTAGGGCTCCTGGTGGGCGGGGGACCCAGTACTTC. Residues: CSARAPGGRGTQYF.

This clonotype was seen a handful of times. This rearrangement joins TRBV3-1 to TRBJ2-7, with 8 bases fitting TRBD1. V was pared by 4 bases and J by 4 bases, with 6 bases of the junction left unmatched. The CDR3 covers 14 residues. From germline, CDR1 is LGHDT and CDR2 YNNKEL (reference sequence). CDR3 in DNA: TGTGCCAGCAGCCCCGGGGACAGGTTTTACGAGCAGTACTTC. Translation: CASSPGDRFYEQYF.

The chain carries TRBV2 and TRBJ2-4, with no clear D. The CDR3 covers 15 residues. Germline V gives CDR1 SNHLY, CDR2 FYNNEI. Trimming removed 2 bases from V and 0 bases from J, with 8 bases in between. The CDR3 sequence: CASSETQIAKNIQYF. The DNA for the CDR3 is TGTGCCAGCAGTGAAACGCAGATAGCCAAAAACATTCAGTACTTC. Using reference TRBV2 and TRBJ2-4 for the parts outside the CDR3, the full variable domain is EPEVTQTPSHQVTQMGQEVILRCVPISNHLYFYWYRQILGQKVEFLVSFYNNEISEKSEIFDDQFSVERPDGSNFTLKIRSTKLEDSAMYFCASSETQIAKNIQYFGAGTRLSVL.

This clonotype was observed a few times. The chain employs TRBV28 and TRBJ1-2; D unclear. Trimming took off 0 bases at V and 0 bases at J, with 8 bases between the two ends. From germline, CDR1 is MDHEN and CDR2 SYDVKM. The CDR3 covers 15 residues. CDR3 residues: CASSLWERANYGYTF. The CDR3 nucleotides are TGTGCCAGCAGTTTATGGGAGAGGGCTAACTATGGCTACACCTTC.

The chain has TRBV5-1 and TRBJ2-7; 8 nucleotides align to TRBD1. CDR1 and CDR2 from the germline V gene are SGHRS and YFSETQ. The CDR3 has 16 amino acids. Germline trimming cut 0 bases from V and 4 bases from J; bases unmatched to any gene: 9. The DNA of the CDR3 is TGCGCCAGCAGCTTGGAAGGCGGGACAGGTTTTTACGAGCAGTACTTC. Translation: CASSLEGGTGFYEQYF.

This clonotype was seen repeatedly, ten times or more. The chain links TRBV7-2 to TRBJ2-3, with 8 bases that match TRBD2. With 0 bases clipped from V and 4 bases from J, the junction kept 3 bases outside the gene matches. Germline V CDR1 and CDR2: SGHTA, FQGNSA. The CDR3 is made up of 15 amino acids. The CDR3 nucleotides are TGTGCCAGCAGCTTAGCCGAAGCGGGAGCAGATACGCAGTATTTT. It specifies CASSLAEAGADTQYF.

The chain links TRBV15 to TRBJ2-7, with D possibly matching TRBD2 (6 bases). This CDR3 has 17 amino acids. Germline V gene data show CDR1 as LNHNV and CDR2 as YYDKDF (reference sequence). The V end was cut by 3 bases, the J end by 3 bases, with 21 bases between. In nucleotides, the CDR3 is TGTGCCACCAGCAGCCTTCTGTGGGACTCCCTATACTACGAGCAGTACTTC. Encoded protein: CATSSLLWDSLYYEQYF.

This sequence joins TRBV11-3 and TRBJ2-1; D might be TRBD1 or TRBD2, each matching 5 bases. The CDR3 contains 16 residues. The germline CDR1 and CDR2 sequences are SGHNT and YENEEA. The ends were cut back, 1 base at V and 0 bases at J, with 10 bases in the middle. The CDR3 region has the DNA TGTGCCAGCAGCTTAGGGGGGACCACCTCCTACAATGAGCAGTTCTTC. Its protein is CASSLGGTTSYNEQFF.

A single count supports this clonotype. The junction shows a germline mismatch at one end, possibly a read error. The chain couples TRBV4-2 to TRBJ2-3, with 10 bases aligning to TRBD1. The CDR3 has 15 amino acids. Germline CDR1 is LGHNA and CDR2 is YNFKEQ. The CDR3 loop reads CAGSQEGTGADTQYF. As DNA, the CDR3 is TGTGCCGGCAGCCAAGAGGGGACAGGGGCAGATACGCAGTATTTT.

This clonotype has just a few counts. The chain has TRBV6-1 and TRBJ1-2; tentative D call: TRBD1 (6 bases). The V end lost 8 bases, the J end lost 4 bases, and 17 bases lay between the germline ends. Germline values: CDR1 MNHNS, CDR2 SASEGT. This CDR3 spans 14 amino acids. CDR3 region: CASVGFRTAYGYTF. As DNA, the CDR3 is TGTGCCAGCGTCGGCTTTAGGACAGCCTATGGCTACACCTTC.

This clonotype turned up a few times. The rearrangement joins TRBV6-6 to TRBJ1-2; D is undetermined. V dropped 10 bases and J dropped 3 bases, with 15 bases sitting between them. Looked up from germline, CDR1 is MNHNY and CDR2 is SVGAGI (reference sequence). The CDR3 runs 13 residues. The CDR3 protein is CATFFAGDYGYTF. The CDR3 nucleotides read TGTGCCACCTTTTTCGCGGGTGACTATGGCTACACCTTC.

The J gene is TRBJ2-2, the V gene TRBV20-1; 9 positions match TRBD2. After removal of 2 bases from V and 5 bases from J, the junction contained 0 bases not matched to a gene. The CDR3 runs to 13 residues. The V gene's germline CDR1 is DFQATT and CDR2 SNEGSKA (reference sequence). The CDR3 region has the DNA TGCAGTGCTAGAAGCGGGGGGACCGGGGAGCTGTTTTTT. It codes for CSARSGGTGELFF.